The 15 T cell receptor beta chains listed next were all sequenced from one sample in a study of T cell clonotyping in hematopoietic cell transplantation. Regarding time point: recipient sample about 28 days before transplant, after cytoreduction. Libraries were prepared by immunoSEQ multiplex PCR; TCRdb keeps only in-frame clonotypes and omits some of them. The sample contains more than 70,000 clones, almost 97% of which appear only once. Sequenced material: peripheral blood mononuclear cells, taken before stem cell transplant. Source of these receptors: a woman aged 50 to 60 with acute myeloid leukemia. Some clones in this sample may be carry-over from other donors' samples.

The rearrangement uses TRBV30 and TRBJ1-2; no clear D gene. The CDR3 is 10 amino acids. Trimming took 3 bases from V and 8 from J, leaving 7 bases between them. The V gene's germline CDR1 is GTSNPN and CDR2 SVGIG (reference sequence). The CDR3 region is CAWRRRGYTF. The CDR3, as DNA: TGTGCCTGGAGAAGGAGGGGCTACACCTTC.

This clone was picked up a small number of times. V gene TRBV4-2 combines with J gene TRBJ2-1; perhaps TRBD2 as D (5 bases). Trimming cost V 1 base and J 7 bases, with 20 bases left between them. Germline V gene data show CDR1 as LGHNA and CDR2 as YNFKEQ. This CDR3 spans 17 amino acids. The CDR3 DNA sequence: TGTGCCAGCAGCCAAGGGGAGCTGGCTAAAGGAAAGAATGAGCAGTTCTTC. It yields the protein CASSQGELAKGKNEQFF.

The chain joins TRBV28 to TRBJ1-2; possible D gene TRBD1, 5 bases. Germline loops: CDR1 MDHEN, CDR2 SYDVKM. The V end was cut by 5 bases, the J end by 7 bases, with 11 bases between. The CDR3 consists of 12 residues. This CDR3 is CASSLTVGGYTF. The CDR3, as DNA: TGTGCCAGCAGTCTGACAGTGGGTGGCTACACCTTC.

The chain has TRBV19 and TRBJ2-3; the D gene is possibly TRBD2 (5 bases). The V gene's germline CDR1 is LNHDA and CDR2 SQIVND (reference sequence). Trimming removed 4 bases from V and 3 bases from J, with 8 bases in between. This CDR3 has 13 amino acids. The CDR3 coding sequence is TGTGCCAGTAGTAGGAGGATTACAGATACGCAGTATTTT. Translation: CASSRRITDTQYF.

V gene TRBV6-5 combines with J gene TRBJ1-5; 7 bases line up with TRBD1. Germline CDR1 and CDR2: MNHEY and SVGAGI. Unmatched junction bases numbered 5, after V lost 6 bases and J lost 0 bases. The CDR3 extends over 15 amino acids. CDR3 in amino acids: CASSLDRASNQPQHF. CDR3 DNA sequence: TGTGCCAGCAGCCTTGACAGGGCTAGCAATCAGCCCCAGCATTTT.

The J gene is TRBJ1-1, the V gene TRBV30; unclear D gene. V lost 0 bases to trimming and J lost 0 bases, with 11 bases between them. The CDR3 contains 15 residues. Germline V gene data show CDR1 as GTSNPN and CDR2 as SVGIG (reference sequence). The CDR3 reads CAWSVLRVMNTEAFF. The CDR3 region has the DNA TGTGCCTGGAGTGTTTTGAGGGTTATGAACACTGAAGCTTTCTTT.

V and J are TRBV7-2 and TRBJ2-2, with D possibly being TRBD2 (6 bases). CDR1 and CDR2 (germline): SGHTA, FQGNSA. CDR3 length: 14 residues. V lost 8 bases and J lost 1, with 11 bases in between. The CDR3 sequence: CASLNSGNTGELFF. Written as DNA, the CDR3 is TGTGCCAGCCTTAATAGCGGGAACACCGGGGAGCTGTTTTTT. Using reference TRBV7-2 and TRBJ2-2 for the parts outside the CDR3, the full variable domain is GAGVSQSPSNKVTEKGKDVELRCDPISGHTALYWYRQSLGQGLEFLIYFQGNSAPDKSGLPSDRFSAERTGGSVSTLTIQRTQQEDSAVYLCASLNSGNTGELFFGEGSRLTVL.

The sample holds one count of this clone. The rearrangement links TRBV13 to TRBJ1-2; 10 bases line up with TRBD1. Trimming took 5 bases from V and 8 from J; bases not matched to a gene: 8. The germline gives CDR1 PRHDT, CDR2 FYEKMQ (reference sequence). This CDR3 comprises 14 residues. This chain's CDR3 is CASSRQGAGKGYTF. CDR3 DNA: TGTGCCAGCAGCCGACAGGGGGCCGGTAAAGGCTACACCTTC.

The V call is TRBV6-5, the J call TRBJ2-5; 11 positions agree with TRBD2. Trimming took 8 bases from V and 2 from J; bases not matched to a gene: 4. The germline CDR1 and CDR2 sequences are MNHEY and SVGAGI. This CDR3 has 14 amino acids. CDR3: CASRLAGRQETQYF. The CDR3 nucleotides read TGTGCCAGCCGACTAGCGGGGCGACAAGAGACCCAGTACTTC.

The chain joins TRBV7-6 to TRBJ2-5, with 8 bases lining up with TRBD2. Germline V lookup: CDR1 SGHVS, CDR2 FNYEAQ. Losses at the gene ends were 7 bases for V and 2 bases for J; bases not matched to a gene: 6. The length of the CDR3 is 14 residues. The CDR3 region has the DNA TGTGCCAGCACGCGACTAGCGAAGCAAGAGACCCAGTACTTC. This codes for CASTRLAKQETQYF.

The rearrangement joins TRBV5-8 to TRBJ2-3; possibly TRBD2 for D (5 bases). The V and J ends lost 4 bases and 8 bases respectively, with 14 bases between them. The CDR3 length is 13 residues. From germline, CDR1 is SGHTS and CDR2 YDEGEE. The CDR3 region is CASSPERAATQYF. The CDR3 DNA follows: TGTGCCAGCAGCCCAGAGAGGGCGGCTACGCAGTATTTT.

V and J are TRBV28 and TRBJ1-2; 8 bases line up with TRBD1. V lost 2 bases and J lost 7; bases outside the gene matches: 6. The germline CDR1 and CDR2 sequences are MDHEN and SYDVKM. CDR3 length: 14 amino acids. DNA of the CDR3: TGTGCCAGCAGTTTAGTGCAGGGGGCGTCTGGCTACACCTTC. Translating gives CASSLVQGASGYTF.

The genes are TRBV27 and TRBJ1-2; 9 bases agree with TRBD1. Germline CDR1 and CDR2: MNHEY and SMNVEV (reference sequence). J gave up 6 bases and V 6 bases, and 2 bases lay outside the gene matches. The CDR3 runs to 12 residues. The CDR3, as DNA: TGTGCCAGCAGGAACAGGGGGCATGGCTACACCTTC. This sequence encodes CASRNRGHGYTF.

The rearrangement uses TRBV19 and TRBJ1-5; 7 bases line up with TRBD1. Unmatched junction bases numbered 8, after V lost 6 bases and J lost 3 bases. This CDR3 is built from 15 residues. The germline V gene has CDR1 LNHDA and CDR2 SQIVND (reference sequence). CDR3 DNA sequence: TGTGCCAGTAGCCACCGGGACAGTTACAATCAGCCCCAGCATTTT. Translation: CASSHRDSYNQPQHF.

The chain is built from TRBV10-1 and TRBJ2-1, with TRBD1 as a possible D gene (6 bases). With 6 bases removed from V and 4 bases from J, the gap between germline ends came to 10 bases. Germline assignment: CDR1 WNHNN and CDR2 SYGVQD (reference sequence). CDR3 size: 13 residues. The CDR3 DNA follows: TGCGCCAGCAGCATCGGACAGTACAATGAGCAGTTCTTC. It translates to CASSIGQYNEQFF.